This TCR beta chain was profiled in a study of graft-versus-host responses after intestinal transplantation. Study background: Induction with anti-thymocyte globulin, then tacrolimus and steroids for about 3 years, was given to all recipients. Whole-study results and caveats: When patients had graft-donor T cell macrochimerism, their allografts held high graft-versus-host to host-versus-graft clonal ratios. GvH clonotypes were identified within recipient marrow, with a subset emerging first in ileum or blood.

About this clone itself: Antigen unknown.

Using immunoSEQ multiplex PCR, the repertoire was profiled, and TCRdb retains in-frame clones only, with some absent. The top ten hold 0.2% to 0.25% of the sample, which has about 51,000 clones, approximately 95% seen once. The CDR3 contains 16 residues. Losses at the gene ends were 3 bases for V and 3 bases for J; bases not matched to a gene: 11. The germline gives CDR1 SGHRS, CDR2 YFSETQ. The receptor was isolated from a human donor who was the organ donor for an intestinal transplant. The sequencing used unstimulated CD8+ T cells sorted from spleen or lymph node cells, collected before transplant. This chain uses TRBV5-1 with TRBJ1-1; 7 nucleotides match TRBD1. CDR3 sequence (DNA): TGCGCCAGCAGCTCTCACCGACAGGGAGGCGACACTGAAGCTTTCTTT. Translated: CASSSHRQGGDTEAFF.